This entry concerns a single T cell receptor beta chain. The entry originates in a study of blood T cell repertoires in COVID-19. Study overall: Sites across the United States, Italy and Spain contributed samples from acute and convalescent COVID-19. T cells, B-cell-depleted T cells, or PBMCs provided the cDNA or gDNA that served as material.

Original handling: Researchers report that nucleated cell counts were estimated from reference gene primer amplification. Here immunoSEQ multiplex PCR was the method, and the copy in TCRdb shows in-frame clones only, minus some. Clone size and V and J calls were adopted from that table, with D and trimming inferred from the DNA. The sample shows about 56,000 clones, about 91% of them seen only once. During active infection, Seattle patients enrolled and were then monitored through disease. The CDR3 has 14 residues. V lost 4 bases and J lost 7, with 14 bases in between. The germline CDR1 and CDR2 sequences are SEHNR and FQNEAQ (reference sequence).

The receptor comes from a woman aged 55-69 years with COVID-19, enrolled during active disease. This chain links TRBV7-9 with TRBJ1-5; tentatively, D is TRBD1 (5 bases). Material: peripheral blood. The CDR3 spells CASSSGPMGQPQHF. The DNA of the CDR3 is TGTGCCAGCAGCTCAGGGCCGATGGGACAGCCCCAGCATTTT.